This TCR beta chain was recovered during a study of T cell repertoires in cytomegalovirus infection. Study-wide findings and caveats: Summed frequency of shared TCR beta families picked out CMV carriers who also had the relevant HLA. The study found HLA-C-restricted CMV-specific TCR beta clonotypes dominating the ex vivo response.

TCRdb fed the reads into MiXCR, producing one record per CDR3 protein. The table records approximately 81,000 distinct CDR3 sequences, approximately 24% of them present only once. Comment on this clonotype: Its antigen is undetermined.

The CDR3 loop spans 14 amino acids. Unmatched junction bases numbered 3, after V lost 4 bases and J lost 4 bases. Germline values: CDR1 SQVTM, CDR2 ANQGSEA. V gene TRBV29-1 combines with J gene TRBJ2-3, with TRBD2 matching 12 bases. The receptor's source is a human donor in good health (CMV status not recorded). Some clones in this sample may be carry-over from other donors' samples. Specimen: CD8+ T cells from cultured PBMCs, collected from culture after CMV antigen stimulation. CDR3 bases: TGCAGCGTTGGACTAGCGGGAGTGCCAGATACGCAGTATTTT. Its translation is CSVGLAGVPDTQYF.